Following are 2 T cell receptor beta chains from one sample sequenced in a study of blood T cell repertoires in COVID-19. Sequencing was performed with immunoSEQ multiplex PCR; in TCRdb, only in-frame clones are kept and a portion is missing. Seen here are 200,000 to 250,000 clones, about four fifths observed once, and the top ten hold 3.4%. Input material: peripheral blood. All receptors come from a woman under 30 with acute or convalescent COVID-19.

As regards this clone: In the same sample, other DNA sequences code for this CDR3. CDR3 nucleotide sequence: TGTGCCAGTAAGCGGCGGGGGAGTAATGAAAAACTGTTTTTT. This sequence encodes CASKRRGSNEKLFF. V usage is TRBV19 and J usage is TRBJ1-4; perhaps TRBD1 as D (5 bases). This CDR3 spans 14 amino acids. Germline CDR1 is LNHDA and CDR2 is SQIVND (reference sequence). With 7 bases removed from V and 4 bases from J, the gap between germline ends came to 13 bases.

This chain uses TRBV5-1 with TRBJ1-2; TRBD1 aligns across 10 bases. Germline assignment: CDR1 SGHRS and CDR2 YFSETQ. This CDR3 has 14 residues. V dropped 0 bases and J dropped 8; count of bases not matched to a gene: 4. CDR3 sequence: CASSLDGQGDGYTF. As DNA, the CDR3 is TGCGCCAGCAGCTTGGACGGACAGGGGGACGGCTACACCTTC.